These 26 T cell receptor beta chains originate from one sample sequenced in a study of early T cells in non-severe SARS-CoV-2 infection (dated by TCRdb to the early 2020s). Library prep was done by 5' RACE. TCRdb records NextSeq 500 as the sequencer. TCRdb reprocessed the public reads (quality trimming at Q25 with fastp, clone calling with MiXCR) and kept in-frame beta chains. Here each entry gathers all rows of one CDR3 protein and keeps the most common genes and DNA. In all, the sample holds tens of thousands of distinct CDR3 sequences, and about an eighth of those were seen once. The ten largest clones add up to 5.7% of the sample. The sample in question was whole blood, obtained at baseline. Receptor source: an adult who was a healthcare worker with PCR-confirmed SARS-CoV-2 infection or an uninfected control (not recorded which).

The table lists this clonotype with a few counts. In nucleotides, the CDR3 is TGTGCCATCAAAGCAGGGACTAATGAAAAACTGTTTTTT. Amino acids: CAIKAGTNEKLFF. J is TRBJ1-4 and V is TRBV10-3, with D maybe TRBD1 (5 bases). Trimming took off 7 bases at V and 2 bases at J, with 8 bases between the two ends. CDR3 size: 13 residues. Per germline, CDR1 ENHRY and CDR2 SYGVKD.

The CDR3 region is CASSGDRFDYTF. CDR3 nucleotides: TGTGCCAGCAGTGGAGACAGGTTCGACTACACCTTC. The V call is TRBV2, the J call TRBJ1-2, with a possible D match to TRBD1 (6 bases). The CDR3 sequence is 12 residues long. Germline lookup yields CDR1 SNHLY and CDR2 FYNNEI. The V gene lost 4 bases and the J gene lost 10 bases, with 13 bases spanning the gap.

This clonotype turned up a few times. The chain combines TRBV7-2 with TRBJ1-5; D unresolved. Per the germline V gene, CDR1 is SGHTA and CDR2 is FQGNSA. The CDR3 length is 13 residues. V lost 0 bases to trimming and J lost 7 bases, with 7 bases between them. The CDR3 protein is CASSLAYGQPQHF. CDR3 sequence (DNA): TGTGCCAGCAGCTTAGCGTACGGGCAGCCCCAGCATTTT.

This clonotype was observed a handful of times. The CDR3 protein is CASSVGRGYTF. DNA for the CDR3: TGTGCCAGCAGTGTTGGTCGCGGCTACACCTTC. This chain joins TRBV2 and TRBJ1-2; D is unresolved. The germline gives CDR1 SNHLY, CDR2 FYNNEI. The CDR3 consists of 11 residues. V lost 4 bases to trimming and J lost 8 bases, with 8 bases between them.

This clonotype was counted between two and nine times. V and J are TRBV2 and TRBJ2-7, with D tentatively TRBD1 or TRBD2 (5 bases each). The V gene lost 0 bases and the J gene lost 11 bases, with 11 bases spanning the gap. The length of the CDR3 is 12 residues. Per germline, CDR1 SNHLY and CDR2 FYNNEI. CDR3 loop: CASSEAGASEYF. The CDR3 DNA is TGTGCCAGCAGTGAAGCCGGGGCCTCGGAGTACTTC.

This clonotype has ten or more counts. The CDR3 DNA follows: TGCAGTGGAGGGCGGGAGGGTAACAATGAGCAGTTCTTC. This codes for CSGGREGNNEQFF. The V and J genes are TRBV29-1 and TRBJ2-1; 9 bases are shared with TRBD2. CDR3 size: 13 residues. Germline CDR1 reads SQVTM; CDR2 reads ANQGSEA.

This clonotype has just a few counts. The chain combines TRBV6-2 or TRBV6-3 with TRBJ2-7; no firm D call. There are 12 residues in the CDR3. Germline CDR1 and CDR2: MNHEY and SVGEGT. The V end lost 4 bases, the J end lost 4 bases, and 8 bases lay between the germline ends. The DNA of the CDR3 is TGTGCCAGCAGTTTAATATTTTACGAGCAGTACTTC. Encoded protein: CASSLIFYEQYF.

Many counts were recorded for this clonotype. V gene TRBV6-2 or TRBV6-3 combines with J gene TRBJ2-1; 12 bases match TRBD2. Germline CDR1 is MNHEY and CDR2 is SVGEGT. With 5 bases clipped from V and 6 bases from J, the junction kept 5 bases outside the gene matches. The CDR3 is 15 residues long. The DNA for the CDR3 is TGTGCCAGCAGTGCTTCTAGCGGGGGGGCCAATGAGCAGTTCTTC. Translation: CASSASSGGANEQFF.

A word on this clonotype: A single base separates this from a much larger clone, so it may be a read error. This chain uses TRBV28 with TRBJ2-3, with a weak D call TRBD2 (5 bases). This CDR3 contains 13 residues. V was trimmed by 6 bases and J by 3 bases, leaving 10 bases between them. Germline V gene lookup returns CDR1 MDHEN and CDR2 SYDVKM. DNA for the CDR3: TGTGCCAGCAGATCCGGGGTTACAGATACGCAGTATTTT. It translates to CASRSGVTDTQYF.

This rearrangement joins TRBV2 to TRBJ1-3, with unresolved D. Per germline, CDR1 SNHLY and CDR2 FYNNEI. Trimming stripped 4 bases from V and 0 bases from J, with 10 bases between. The CDR3 is made up of 15 amino acids. The CDR3 DNA sequence: TGTGCCAGCAGTGTTGGGCAACTCTCTGGAAACACCATATATTTT. Its protein product is CASSVGQLSGNTIYF.

Only a few counts were recorded for this clonotype. The chain employs TRBV24-1 and TRBJ1-2; TRBD1 is a possible D gene (5 bases). Looked up from germline, CDR1 is KGHDR and CDR2 is SFDVKD. CDR3 length: 11 amino acids. V lost 7 bases to trimming and J lost 4 bases, with 6 bases between them. The chain's CDR3 is CATRGPYGYTF. Written as DNA, the CDR3 is TGTGCCACCAGGGGGCCCTATGGCTACACCTTC.

This clonotype was counted at least ten times. The J gene is TRBJ2-7, the V gene TRBV7-2; 8 nucleotides agree with TRBD2. J lost 6 bases, V lost 4 bases, and 11 bases had no gene match. This CDR3 is 15 amino acids long. Germline V CDR1 and CDR2: SGHTA, FQGNSA. CDR3 sequence: CASSWVAGPLREQYF. DNA for the CDR3: TGTGCCAGCAGCTGGGTAGCGGGGCCCCTCCGCGAGCAGTACTTC.

This clonotype was recorded many times. The chain employs TRBV12-3 or TRBV12-4 and TRBJ1-1; 7 nucleotides line up with TRBD1. Trimming cost V 6 bases and J 0 bases; bases outside gene matches: 4. The CDR3 has 14 residues. CDR3 in amino acids: CASSPTGMNTEAFF. CDR3 DNA sequence: TGTGCCAGCAGCCCGACAGGGATGAACACTGAAGCTTTCTTT.

The sample holds a few counts of this clonotype. The chain employs TRBV3-1 and TRBJ2-1; no reliable D call. V was trimmed by 1 base and J by 9 bases, leaving 10 bases between them. The germline V gene encodes CDR1 LGHDT and CDR2 YNNKEL (reference sequence). This CDR3 spans 13 amino acids. The DNA of the CDR3 is TGTGCCAGCAGCCAAGCGTGGAGTGGTGAGCAGTTCTTC. Translated, it gives CASSQAWSGEQFF.

This clonotype was observed at least ten times. This CDR3 is CASSQGEAATNTGELFF. The DNA for the CDR3 is TGTGCCAGCAGCCAAGGGGAGGCAGCAACGAACACCGGGGAGCTGTTTTTT. The V and J genes are TRBV4-2 and TRBJ2-2, with TRBD2 as a possible D gene (6 bases). CDR3 size: 17 residues. The germline V gene encodes CDR1 LGHNA and CDR2 YNFKEQ. The V gene lost 1 base and the J gene lost 0 bases, with 12 bases spanning the gap.

The chain joins TRBV7-9 to TRBJ2-7; unclear D gene. Looked up from germline, CDR1 is SEHNR and CDR2 is FQNEAQ (reference sequence). The CDR3 runs to 14 residues. The germline V and J ends were trimmed by 5 bases and 3 bases, with 14 bases remaining between them. The CDR3 sequence is CASSPYGPFYEQYF. In nucleotides, the CDR3 is TGTGCCAGCAGCCCTTATGGACCTTTCTACGAGCAGTACTTC. Drawing the rest from reference TRBV7-9 and TRBJ2-7, the complete variable domain is DTGVSQNPRHKITKRGQNVTFRCDPISEHNRLYWYRQTLGQGPEFLTYFQNEAQLEKSRLLSDRFSAERPKGSFSTLEIQRTEQGDSAMYLCASSPYGPFYEQYFGPGTRLTVT.

This clonotype was detected ten times or more. The chain couples TRBV6-5 to TRBJ1-4; D might be TRBD1 (6 bases). V lost 5 bases and J lost 6, with 13 bases in between. Germline lookup yields CDR1 MNHEY and CDR2 SVGAGI. CDR3 length equals 14 residues. The CDR3 DNA reads as TGTGCCAGCAGTCCCGGGACATCTGATGAAAAACTGTTTTTT. Protein product: CASSPGTSDEKLFF.

This clonotype has just a few counts. The chain recombines TRBV5-1 with TRBJ2-2; D not resolved. Deletions cut 4 bases from V and 5 bases from J, with 9 bases between. The CDR3 sequence is 13 residues long. The germline V gene has CDR1 SGHRS and CDR2 YFSETQ. This CDR3 reads CASSPHSTGELFF. The CDR3 nucleotides are TGCGCCAGCAGCCCACATTCAACCGGGGAGCTGTTTTTT.

This clonotype has just a few counts. The V gene is TRBV9, the J gene TRBJ1-2, with 8 positions matching TRBD1. The CDR3 runs 15 residues. Per the germline V gene, CDR1 is SGDLS and CDR2 is YYNGEE. V gave up 4 bases and J gave up 5 bases; unmatched junction bases: 10. The CDR3 bases are TGTGCCAGCAGCCCGAGGACAGGGAGCTTTTATGGCTACACCTTC. Translating it yields CASSPRTGSFYGYTF.

This clonotype was recorded many times. J is TRBJ2-1 and V is TRBV5-6; 12 bases line up with TRBD2. With V trimmed by 4 bases and J by 10 bases, 12 bases remained unmatched. Germline V lookup: CDR1 SGHDT, CDR2 YYEEEE. This CDR3 has 16 amino acids. The CDR3 region is CASSILAGGPGKEQFF. CDR3 nucleotide sequence: TGTGCCAGCAGCATACTAGCGGGAGGACCGGGAAAAGAGCAGTTCTTC.

This clonotype was seen many times. The chain carries TRBV30 and TRBJ1-5, with 9 bases identical to TRBD1. Per the germline V gene, CDR1 is GTSNPN and CDR2 is SVGIG (reference sequence). The length of the CDR3 is 15 residues. V lost 7 bases, J lost 2 bases, and 9 bases stayed unmatched. The CDR3 DNA follows: TGTGCCTTGGGACAGGGAGGGTTAGGCAATCAGCCCCAGCATTTT. It translates to CALGQGGLGNQPQHF.

This clonotype occurred a few times. The chain has TRBV7-2 and TRBJ1-1; D perhaps matches TRBD1 (5 bases). The CDR3 length is 15 residues. Germline V gene sequence: CDR1 SGHTA, CDR2 FQGNSA. Trimming pared 1 base from V and 1 base from J, leaving 10 bases between. The CDR3 reads CASSLGDRKNTEAFF. The CDR3 DNA reads as TGTGCCAGCAGCTTAGGGGACCGGAAGAACACTGAAGCTTTCTTT.

V gene TRBV19 combines with J gene TRBJ1-5, with TRBD1 matching over 7 bases. The CDR3 covers 16 residues. J was trimmed by 4 bases and V by 6 bases; bases with no gene match: 12. Looked up from germline, CDR1 is LNHDA and CDR2 is SQIVND (reference sequence). The chain's CDR3 is CASSSLTGDRNQPQHF. CDR3 nucleotides: TGTGCCAGTAGCTCCCTTACGGGGGACAGAAATCAGCCCCAGCATTTT.

The CDR3 here is CSSSGGALGNEQFF. The CDR3 DNA is TGCAGCTCTAGCGGGGGGGCCTTGGGCAATGAGCAGTTCTTC. The gene calls are TRBV29-1 and TRBJ2-1, with 12 bases lining up with TRBD2. The trim removed 8 bases at V and 6 bases at J, leaving 8 bases unmatched. Germline CDR1 and CDR2: SQVTM and ANQGSEA. The CDR3 extends over 14 amino acids.

This clonotype was seen only a few times. The chain recombines TRBV3-1 with TRBJ1-3; a weak D match, TRBD1 (6 bases). This CDR3 is built from 16 residues. The ends were cut back, 0 bases at V and 4 bases at J, with 13 bases in the middle. Germline loops: CDR1 LGHDT, CDR2 YNNKEL (reference sequence). Written as DNA, the CDR3 is TGTGCCAGCAGCCAAGATCTAAGGCAGGGGGGAAACACCATATATTTT. Translated, it gives CASSQDLRQGGNTIYF.

There are a few counts of this clonotype. The chain combines TRBV11-3 with TRBJ2-1; D not certain. The V gene lost 3 bases and the J gene lost 5 bases, with 8 bases spanning the gap. The CDR3 contains 13 residues. Germline V gives CDR1 SGHNT, CDR2 YENEEA. CDR3 coding DNA: TGTGCCAGCAGCTTGATCAGACACAATGAGCAGTTCTTC. Its translation is CASSLIRHNEQFF.